The 14 T cell receptor beta chains below all came from one sample that was sequenced in a study of CD8 T cells in ankylosing spondylitis. Their antigens remain unidentified. Study findings and constraints: Apparently characteristic of ankylosing spondylitis blood was a TCR beta motif (about 8 highly homologous variants).

MiXCR, applied by TCRdb to the 5' RACE reads, yields one record per CDR3 protein. This sample has approximately 400,000 distinct CDR3 sequences; roughly 17% occur once, and the top ten carry just over 1%. The sequenced sample consisted of blood, either unsorted or a sorted T cell fraction (not recorded which). These receptors were obtained from a male donor with ankylosing spondylitis.

This clonotype was seen only a few times. The chain joins TRBV6-1 to TRBJ1-2; 9 positions agree with TRBD1. Germline assignment: CDR1 MNHNS and CDR2 SASEGT. Trimming at V came to 5 bases and at J to 4 bases, leaving 8 bases not matched to a gene. The CDR3 sequence is 15 residues long. The CDR3, as DNA: TGTGCCAGCAGTCGCAAGACAGGGGGGATCTATGGCTACACCTTC. Protein: CASSRKTGGIYGYTF.

This clonotype appeared once. The rearrangement links TRBV6-2 or TRBV6-3 to TRBJ2-7; 7 bases fit TRBD1. This CDR3 is 15 amino acids long. CDR1 is MNHEY, CDR2 SVGEGT, per germline. The V segment lost 0 bases and the J segment 3 bases; nucleotides outside the gene matches: 5. This chain's CDR3 is CASSYSPTGYYEQYF. CDR3 coding DNA: TGTGCCAGCAGTTACTCACCGACAGGGTACTACGAGCAGTACTTC.

The V and J genes are TRBV12-3 or TRBV12-4 and TRBJ2-3; D is undetermined. V was cut by 5 bases and J by 3 bases, with 18 bases left in between. The CDR3 covers 16 residues. The CDR3 is CASSPGSSWGTDTQYF. As DNA, the CDR3 is TGTGCCAGCAGTCCCGGCTCCTCCTGGGGTACAGATACGCAGTATTTT.

This clonotype has only a few counts. This chain joins TRBV20-1 and TRBJ2-5; perhaps D is TRBD1 or TRBD2 (5 bases each). The CDR3 sequence is 13 residues long. Trimming took 6 bases from V and 4 from J, leaving 15 bases between them. CDR1 is DFQATT and CDR2 is SNEGSKA in the germline V gene (reference sequence). The CDR3: CSAPKGSGETQYF. Here the CDR3 DNA reads TGCAGTGCCCCAAAGGGGAGCGGAGAGACCCAGTACTTC.

This clonotype has more than one count but fewer than ten. The chain recombines TRBV18 with TRBJ2-7; TRBD1 or TRBD2 may be the D gene (5 bases each). Germline V gives CDR1 KGHSH, CDR2 LQKENI. This CDR3 region has 15 residues. The V end was cut by 6 bases, the J end by 3 bases, with 18 bases between. The CDR3 spells CASSPGTGVIYEQYF. The CDR3 DNA reads TGTGCCAGCTCTCCCGGGACGGGTGTAATCTACGAGCAGTACTTC.

The sample holds a few counts of this clonotype. The rearrangement uses TRBV5-1 and TRBJ2-5; possibly TRBD2 for D (5 bases). The germline V gene has CDR1 SGHRS and CDR2 YFSETQ. This CDR3 contains 15 residues. V shed 7 bases and J shed 3 bases, with 19 bases lying between them. The CDR3 region is CASATKSGYEETQYF. For the CDR3, the DNA is TGCGCCAGCGCCACGAAATCGGGATACGAAGAGACCCAGTACTTC.

This clonotype was found a few times. The chain couples TRBV20-1 to TRBJ2-4, with 9 positions matching TRBD2. Germline V gene data show CDR1 as DFQATT and CDR2 as SNEGSKA (reference sequence). V lost 6 bases, J lost 0 bases, and 6 bases stayed unmatched. The CDR3 has 15 residues. CDR3 coding DNA: TGCAGTGCCTCTAGACTAGCGGTAGCCAAAAACATTCAGTACTTC. Translation: CSASRLAVAKNIQYF.

This clonotype was detected a few times. The CDR3 DNA reads as TGTGCCAGCAGCCAAGATAGCAGGGCTGGAAACACCATATATTTT. This encodes CASSQDSRAGNTIYF. This chain links TRBV3-1 with TRBJ1-3; perhaps TRBD1 as D (5 bases). The CDR3 covers 15 residues. The V end lost 0 bases, the J end lost 2 bases, and 8 bases lay between the germline ends. Germline lookup yields CDR1 LGHDT and CDR2 YNNKEL (reference sequence).

This chain connects TRBV7-2 to TRBJ2-7; 7 nucleotides agree with TRBD2. J lost 2 bases, V lost 1 base, and 2 bases had no gene match. The V gene's germline CDR1 is SGHTA and CDR2 FQGNSA. The CDR3 consists of 14 residues. CDR3 coding DNA: TGTGCCAGCAGCTTAGGGACTAGTACCTACGAGCAGTACTTC. The encoded protein is CASSLGTSTYEQYF.

The chain uses TRBV5-1 and TRBJ1-1, with TRBD1 matching over 10 bases. The junction had 9 bases not matched to a gene; V was cut back by 4 bases and J by 0 bases. Germline V lookup: CDR1 SGHRS, CDR2 YFSETQ. The CDR3 spans 17 residues. CDR3 DNA sequence: TGCGCCAGCAGCCCCAGACAGGGGGCGATCATGAACACTGAAGCTTTCTTT. Amino acid sequence: CASSPRQGAIMNTEAFF.

This chain connects TRBV20-1 to TRBJ2-3; 7 bases are a match to TRBD2. Germline CDR1 is DFQATT and CDR2 is SNEGSKA (reference sequence). The CDR3 has 13 residues. Unmatched junction bases numbered 4, after V lost 4 bases and J lost 3 bases. DNA for the CDR3: TGCAGTGCTATGATTAGCGGGACAGATACGCAGTATTTT. Translated: CSAMISGTDTQYF.

This clonotype was picked up many times. The chain uses TRBV29-1 and TRBJ1-1; D is possibly TRBD1 (5 bases). The CDR3 consists of 13 residues. Trimming removed 5 bases from V and 2 bases from J, with 12 bases in between. Looked up from germline, CDR1 is SQVTM and CDR2 is ANQGSEA. Written as DNA, the CDR3 is TGCAGCGTTCGATCACAGGCTAACACTGAAGCTTTCTTT. Amino acids: CSVRSQANTEAFF.

This rearrangement joins TRBV7-8 to TRBJ1-1, with D maybe TRBD1 (5 bases). Trimming removed 8 bases at V and 3 bases at J, with 13 bases between. Per the germline V gene, CDR1 is SGHVS and CDR2 is FQNEAQ. This CDR3 has 13 residues. The CDR3 nucleotides are TGTGCCAGCGGGACTAATGCGGACACTGAAGCTTTCTTT. This sequence encodes CASGTNADTEAFF.

This chain connects TRBV5-1 to TRBJ1-4; D may be TRBD1 (5 bases). Germline lookup yields CDR1 SGHRS and CDR2 YFSETQ. V was trimmed by 0 bases and J by 6 bases, leaving 12 bases between them. The CDR3 length is 15 residues. For the CDR3, the DNA is TGCGCCAGCAGCTTGGAGGGGTGGAAAGATGAAAAACTGTTTTTT. This sequence encodes CASSLEGWKDEKLFF.